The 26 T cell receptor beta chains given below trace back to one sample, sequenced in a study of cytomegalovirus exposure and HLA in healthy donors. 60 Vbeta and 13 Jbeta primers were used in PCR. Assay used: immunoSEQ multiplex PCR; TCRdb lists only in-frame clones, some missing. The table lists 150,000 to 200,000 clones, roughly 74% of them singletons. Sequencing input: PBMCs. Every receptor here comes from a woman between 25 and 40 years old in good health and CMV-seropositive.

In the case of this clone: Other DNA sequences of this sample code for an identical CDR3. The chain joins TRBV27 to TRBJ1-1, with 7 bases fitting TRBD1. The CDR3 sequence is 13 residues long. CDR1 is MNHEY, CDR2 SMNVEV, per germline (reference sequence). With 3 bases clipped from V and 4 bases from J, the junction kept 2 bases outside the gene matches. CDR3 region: CASSLTGSTEAFF. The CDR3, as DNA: TGTGCCAGCAGTTTGACAGGGAGCACTGAAGCTTTCTTT.

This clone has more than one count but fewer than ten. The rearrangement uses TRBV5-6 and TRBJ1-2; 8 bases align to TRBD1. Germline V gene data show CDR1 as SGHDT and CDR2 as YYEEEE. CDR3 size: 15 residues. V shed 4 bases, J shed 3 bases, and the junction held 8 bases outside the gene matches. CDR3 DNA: TGTGCCAGCAGCACTGGGACAGGCGGAGACTATGGCTACACCTTC. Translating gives CASSTGTGGDYGYTF.

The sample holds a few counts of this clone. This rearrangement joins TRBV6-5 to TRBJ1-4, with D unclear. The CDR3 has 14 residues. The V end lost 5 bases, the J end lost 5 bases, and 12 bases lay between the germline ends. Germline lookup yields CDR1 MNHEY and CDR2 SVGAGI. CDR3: CASSQNRGNEKLFF. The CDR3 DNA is TGTGCCAGCAGTCAAAACCGAGGGAATGAAAAACTGTTTTTT.

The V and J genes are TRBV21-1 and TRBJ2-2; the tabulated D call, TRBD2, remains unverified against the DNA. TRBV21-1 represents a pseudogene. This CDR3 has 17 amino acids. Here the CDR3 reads CASSRPSGGAGTGELFF. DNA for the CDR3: TGTGCCAGCAGCAGACCCTCCGGGGGGGCCGGAACCGGGGAGCTGTTTTTT.

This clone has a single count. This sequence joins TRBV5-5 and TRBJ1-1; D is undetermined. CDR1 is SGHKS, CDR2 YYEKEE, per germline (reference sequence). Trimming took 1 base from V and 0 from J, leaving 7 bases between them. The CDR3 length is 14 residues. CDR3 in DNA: TGTGCCAGCAGCTTGAGCCGTATGAACACTGAAGCTTTCTTT. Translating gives CASSLSRMNTEAFF.

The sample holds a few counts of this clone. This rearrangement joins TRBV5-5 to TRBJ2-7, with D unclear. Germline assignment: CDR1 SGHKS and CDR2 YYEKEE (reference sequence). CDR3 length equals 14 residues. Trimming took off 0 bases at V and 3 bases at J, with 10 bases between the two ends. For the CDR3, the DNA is TGTGCCAGCAGCTTGGGAGAAAAGAGCTACGAGCAGTACTTC. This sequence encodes CASSLGEKSYEQYF.

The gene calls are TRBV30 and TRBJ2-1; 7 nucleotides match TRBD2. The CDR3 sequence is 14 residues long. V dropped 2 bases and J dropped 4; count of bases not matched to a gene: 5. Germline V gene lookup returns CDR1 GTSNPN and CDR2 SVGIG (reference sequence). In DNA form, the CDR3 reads TGTGCCTGGAGTACCCTAGCGGAATACAATGAGCAGTTCTTC. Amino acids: CAWSTLAEYNEQFF.

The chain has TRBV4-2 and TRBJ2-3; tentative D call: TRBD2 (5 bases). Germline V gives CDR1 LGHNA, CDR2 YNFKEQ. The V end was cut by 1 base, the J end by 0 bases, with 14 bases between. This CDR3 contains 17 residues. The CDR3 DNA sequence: TGTGCCAGCAGCCAAGGGGAGTCGGACTTAAGCACAGATACGCAGTATTTT. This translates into CASSQGESDLSTDTQYF.

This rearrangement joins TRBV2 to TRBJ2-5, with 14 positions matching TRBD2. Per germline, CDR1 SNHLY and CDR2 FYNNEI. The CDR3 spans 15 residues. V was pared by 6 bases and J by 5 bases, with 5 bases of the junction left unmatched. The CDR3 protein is CASRGTSGSTETQYF. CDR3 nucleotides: TGTGCCAGCAGGGGGACTAGCGGGAGTACGGAGACCCAGTACTTC.

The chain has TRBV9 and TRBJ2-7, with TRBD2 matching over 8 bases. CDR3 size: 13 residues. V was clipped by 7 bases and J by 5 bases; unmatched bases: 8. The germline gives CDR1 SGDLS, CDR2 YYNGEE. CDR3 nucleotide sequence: TGTGCCAGCTCCAGCGGGAGCCCCCACGAGCAGTACTTC. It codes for CASSSGSPHEQYF. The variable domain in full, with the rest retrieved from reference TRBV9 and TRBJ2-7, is DSGVTQTPKHLITATGQRVTLRCSPRSGDLSVYWYQQSLDQGLQFLIQYYNGEERAKGNILERFSAQQFPDLHSELNLSSLELGDSALYFCASSSGSPHEQYFGPGTRLTVT.

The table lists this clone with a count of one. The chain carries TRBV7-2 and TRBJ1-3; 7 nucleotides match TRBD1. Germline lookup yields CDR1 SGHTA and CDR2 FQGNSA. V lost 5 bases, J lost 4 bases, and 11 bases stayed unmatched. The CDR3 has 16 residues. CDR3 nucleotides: TGTGCCAGCAGCACGCCAAGGGGGCTACTAGGAAACACCATATATTTT. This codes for CASSTPRGLLGNTIYF.

The CDR3 loop is CASSQDFLRGLGQPQHF. The CDR3, as DNA: TGCGCCAGCAGCCAAGATTTTCTAAGGGGATTAGGGCAGCCCCAGCATTTT. This chain joins TRBV4-1 and TRBJ1-5, with D possibly matching TRBD1 (5 bases). Trimming removed 0 bases at V and 7 bases at J, with 19 bases between. CDR3 length: 17 residues. CDR1 and CDR2 (germline): MGHRA, YSYEKL.

Here the CDR3 reads CASSQGAVRGNQPQHF. The CDR3 DNA follows: TGTGCCAGCAGCCAGGGGGCGGTCAGGGGCAATCAGCCCCAGCATTTT. This sequence joins TRBV4-2 and TRBJ1-5, with D tentatively TRBD1 (6 bases). Between the trimmed V and J ends, which lost 3 bases and 2 bases, there was a span of 14 bases. Germline assignment: CDR1 LGHNA and CDR2 YNFKEQ. The CDR3 runs 16 residues.

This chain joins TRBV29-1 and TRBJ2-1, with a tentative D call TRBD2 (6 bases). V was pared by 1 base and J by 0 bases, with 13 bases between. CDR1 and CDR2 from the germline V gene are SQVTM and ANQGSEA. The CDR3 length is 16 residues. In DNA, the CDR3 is TGCAGCGTTGAAGTACCCACCGGGAGCTCCTACAATGAGCAGTTCTTC. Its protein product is CSVEVPTGSSYNEQFF.

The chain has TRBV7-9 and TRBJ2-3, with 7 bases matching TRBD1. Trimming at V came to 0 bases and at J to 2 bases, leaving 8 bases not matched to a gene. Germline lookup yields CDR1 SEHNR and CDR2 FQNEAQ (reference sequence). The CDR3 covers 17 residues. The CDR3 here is CASSLATGDSYTDTQYF. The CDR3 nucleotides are TGTGCCAGCAGCTTAGCGACCGGGGACAGCTACACAGATACGCAGTATTTT.

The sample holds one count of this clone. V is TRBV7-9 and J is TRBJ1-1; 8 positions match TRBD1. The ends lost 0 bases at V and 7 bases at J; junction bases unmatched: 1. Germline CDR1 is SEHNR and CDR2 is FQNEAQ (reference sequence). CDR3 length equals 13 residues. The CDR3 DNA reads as TGTGCCAGCAGCTTAGCCGGGACAGGTGAAGCTTTCTTT. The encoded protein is CASSLAGTGEAFF.

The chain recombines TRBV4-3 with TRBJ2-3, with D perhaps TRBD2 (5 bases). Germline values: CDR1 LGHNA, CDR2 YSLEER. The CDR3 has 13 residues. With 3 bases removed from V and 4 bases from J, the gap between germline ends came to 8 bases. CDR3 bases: TGCGCCAGCAGCCAGTCAGCGGCAGATACGCAGTATTTT. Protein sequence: CASSQSAADTQYF.

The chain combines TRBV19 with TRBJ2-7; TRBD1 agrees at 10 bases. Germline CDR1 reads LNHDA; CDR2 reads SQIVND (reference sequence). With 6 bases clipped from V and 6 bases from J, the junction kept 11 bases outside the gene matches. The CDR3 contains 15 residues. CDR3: CASSPPGQGPGEQYF. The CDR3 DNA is TGTGCCAGTAGCCCGCCGGGACAGGGGCCTGGCGAGCAGTACTTC.

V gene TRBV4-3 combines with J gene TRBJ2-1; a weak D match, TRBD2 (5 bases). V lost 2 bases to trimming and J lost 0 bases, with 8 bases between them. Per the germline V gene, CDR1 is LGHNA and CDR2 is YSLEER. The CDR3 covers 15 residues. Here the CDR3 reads CASSQSSGSYNEQFF. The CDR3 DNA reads TGCGCCAGCAGCCAATCCAGCGGCTCCTACAATGAGCAGTTCTTC.

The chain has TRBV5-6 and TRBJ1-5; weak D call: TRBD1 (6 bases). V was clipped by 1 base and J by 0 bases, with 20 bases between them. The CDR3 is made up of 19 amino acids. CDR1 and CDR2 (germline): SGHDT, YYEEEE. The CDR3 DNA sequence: TGTGCCAGCAGCTTGCGGCGGGGGCGAGCGGGTAGTAGCAATCAGCCCCAGCATTTT. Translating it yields CASSLRRGRAGSSNQPQHF.

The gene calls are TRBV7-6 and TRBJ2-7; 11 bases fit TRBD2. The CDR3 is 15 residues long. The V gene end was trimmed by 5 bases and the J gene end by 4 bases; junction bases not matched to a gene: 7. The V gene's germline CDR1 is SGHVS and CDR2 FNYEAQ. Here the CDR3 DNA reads TGTGCCAGCAGCCCCCTTAGCGGGGGGGGTTACGAGCAGTACTTC. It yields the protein CASSPLSGGGYEQYF.

DNA of the CDR3: TGTGCCATCAGTGAGGGGGACAGACAAGAGACCCAGTACTTC. Its translation is CAISEGDRQETQYF. The rearrangement uses TRBV10-3 and TRBJ2-5; 7 bases fit TRBD1. V lost 2 bases to trimming and J lost 2 bases; unmatched junction nucleotides: 2. The germline V gene has CDR1 ENHRY and CDR2 SYGVKD. This CDR3 region has 14 residues.

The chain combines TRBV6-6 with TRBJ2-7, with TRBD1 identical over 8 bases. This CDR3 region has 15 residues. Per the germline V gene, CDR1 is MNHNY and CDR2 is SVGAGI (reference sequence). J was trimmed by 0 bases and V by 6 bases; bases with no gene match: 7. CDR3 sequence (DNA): TGTGCCAGCAGCCACGGACAGGGAAGCTCCTACGAGCAGTACTTC. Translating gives CASSHGQGSSYEQYF.

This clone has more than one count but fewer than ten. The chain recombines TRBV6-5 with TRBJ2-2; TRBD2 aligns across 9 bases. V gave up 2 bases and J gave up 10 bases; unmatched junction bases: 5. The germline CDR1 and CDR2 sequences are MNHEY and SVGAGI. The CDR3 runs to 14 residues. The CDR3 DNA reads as TGTGCCAGCAGTTACACAAGGACTAGCGTGGAGCTGTTTTTT. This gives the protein CASSYTRTSVELFF.

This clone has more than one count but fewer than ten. The CDR3 loop reads CASSPDRVTDTQYF. The CDR3 coding sequence is TGTGCCAGCAGCCCGGACAGGGTTACAGATACGCAGTATTTT. The chain joins TRBV11-2 to TRBJ2-3; 8 nucleotides match TRBD1. The V gene end was trimmed by 5 bases and the J gene end by 3 bases; junction bases not matched to a gene: 4. The germline CDR1 and CDR2 sequences are SGHAT and FQNNGV. This CDR3 region has 14 residues.

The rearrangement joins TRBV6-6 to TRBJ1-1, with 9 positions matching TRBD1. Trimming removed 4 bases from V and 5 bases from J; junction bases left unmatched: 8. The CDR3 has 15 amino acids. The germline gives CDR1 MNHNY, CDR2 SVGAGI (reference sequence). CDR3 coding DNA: TGTGCCAGCAGTTCCCCAACAGGGGGCGCAACTGAAGCTTTCTTT. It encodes CASSSPTGGATEAFF.